Following are 9 T cell receptor beta chains from one sample sequenced in a study of shared clonotypes between healthy human individuals. Using immunoSEQ multiplex PCR, the repertoire was profiled, and TCRdb retains in-frame clones only, with some absent. The table records around 2,000,000 clones, approximately 95% of them present only once. Naive CD8 populations comprised CD45RO-negative cells positively selected for CCR7, excluding terminally differentiated effector memory CD45RA+ cells. The sequencing sample was made of naive CD8+ T cells sorted from blood. These receptors all stem from a man aged 18 to 30 in good health.

This clone occurred a few times. V usage is TRBV28 and J usage is TRBJ1-2; the match to TRBD1 covers 10 bases. The CDR3 loop spans 15 amino acids. V was clipped by 6 bases and J by 4 bases; unmatched bases: 8. Germline loops: CDR1 MDHEN, CDR2 SYDVKM. CDR3 nucleotide sequence: TGTGCCAGCAGGGACAGGGGGTTATCCGTCTATGGCTACACCTTC. Amino acids: CASRDRGLSVYGYTF.

The chain combines TRBV5-4 with TRBJ2-2, with a possible D match to TRBD1 (5 bases). Germline CDR1 and CDR2: SGHNT and YYREEE (reference sequence). This CDR3 is built from 19 residues. V was trimmed by 3 bases and J by 0 bases, leaving 21 bases between them. The CDR3 sequence: CASSSLSTVTYANTGELFF. CDR3 coding DNA: TGTGCCAGCAGCTCGCTTTCGACAGTGACCTATGCGAACACCGGGGAGCTGTTTTTT.

The rearrangement joins TRBV13 to TRBJ1-1, with 7 bases fitting TRBD1. Germline CDR1 is PRHDT and CDR2 is FYEKMQ (reference sequence). This CDR3 comprises 16 residues. V was clipped by 3 bases and J by 1 base; unmatched bases: 8. CDR3 protein: CASSFTGDSRNTEAFF. CDR3 DNA sequence: TGTGCCAGCAGCTTTACAGGGGACTCTCGGAACACTGAAGCTTTCTTT.

This clone occurred once. This rearrangement joins TRBV13 to TRBJ2-7, with D possibly being TRBD1 or TRBD2 (6 bases each). The CDR3 has 15 residues. With 3 bases removed from V and 6 bases from J, the gap between germline ends came to 18 bases. The germline V gene encodes CDR1 PRHDT and CDR2 FYEKMQ (reference sequence). The CDR3 nucleotides are TGTGCCAGCAGCTTCGGCCCCCGGGGGCCGGGCGAGCAGTACTTC. Translating gives CASSFGPRGPGEQYF.

Of note for this clone: This sample includes further DNA sequences coding for the same CDR3. The chain carries TRBV9 and TRBJ2-7, with 8 bases aligning to TRBD2. CDR1 and CDR2 (germline): SGDLS, YYNGEE. This CDR3 is 15 amino acids long. With V trimmed by 0 bases and J by 4 bases, 6 bases remained unmatched. CDR3: CASSVGDSGTYEQYF. The CDR3 region has the DNA TGTGCCAGCAGCGTAGGTGATAGCGGGACTTACGAGCAGTACTTC.

In regard to this clone: One junction end disagrees with the germline gene, perhaps due to a read error. Other DNA variants within this sample encode the same CDR3. This sequence joins TRBV29-1 and TRBJ2-2, with TRBD1 matching 7 bases. This CDR3 comprises 14 residues. Germline V gene data show CDR1 as SQVTM and CDR2 as ANQGSEA. Written as DNA, the CDR3 is TGCAGCGTGGAAGACAGGGCGAACACCGGGGAGCTGTTTTTT. Protein product: CSVEDRANTGELFF.

CDR3 in DNA: TGTGCCAGCAGCTTCGGGACAGGGGGCTTCACTGAAGCTTTCTTT. Translation: CASSFGTGGFTEAFF. The chain carries TRBV28 and TRBJ1-1, with TRBD1 matching 12 bases. Trimming removed 6 bases from V and 4 bases from J; junction bases left unmatched: 6. CDR3 length: 15 residues. Germline CDR1 reads MDHEN; CDR2 reads SYDVKM. Together with reference TRBV28 and TRBJ1-1, the CDR3 gives the full variable domain: DVKVTQSSRYLVKRTGEKVFLECVQDMDHENMFWYRQDPGLGLRLIYFSYDVKMKEKGDIPEGYSVSREKKERFSLILESASTNQTSMYLCASSFGTGGFTEAFFGQGTRLTVV.

This sequence joins TRBV7-9 and TRBJ2-5; D unresolved. Germline V gene lookup returns CDR1 SEHNR and CDR2 FQNEAQ (reference sequence). V was trimmed by 5 bases and J by 5 bases, leaving 15 bases between them. This CDR3 has 14 residues. CDR3 nucleotide sequence: TGTGCCAGCAGCCCCGATAGTTTGAGGGAGACCCAGTACTTC. Amino acids: CASSPDSLRETQYF.

Of note for this clone: This may come from a read error, since a much larger clone is one base off. The chain is built from TRBV6-5 and TRBJ2-7, with TRBD1 matching over 10 bases. The V gene's germline CDR1 is MNHEY and CDR2 SVGAGI. The trim removed 10 bases at V and 2 bases at J, leaving 2 bases unmatched. CDR3 length equals 12 residues. CDR3 loop: CAIGTGAYEQYF. In DNA form, the CDR3 reads TGTGCCATCGGGACAGGGGCCTACGAGCAGTACTTC.